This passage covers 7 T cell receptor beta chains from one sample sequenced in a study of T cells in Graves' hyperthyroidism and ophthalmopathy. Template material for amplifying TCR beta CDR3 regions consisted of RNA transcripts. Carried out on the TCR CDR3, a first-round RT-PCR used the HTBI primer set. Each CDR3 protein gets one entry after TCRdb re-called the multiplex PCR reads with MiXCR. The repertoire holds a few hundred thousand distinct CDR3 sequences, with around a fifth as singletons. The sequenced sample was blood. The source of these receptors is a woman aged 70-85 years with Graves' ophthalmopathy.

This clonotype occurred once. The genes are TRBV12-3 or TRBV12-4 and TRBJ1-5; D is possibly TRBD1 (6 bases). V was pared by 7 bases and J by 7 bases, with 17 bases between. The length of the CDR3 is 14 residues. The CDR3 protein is CASTNLGGSQPQHF. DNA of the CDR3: TGTGCCAGCACCAACCTGGGGGGCTCCCAGCCCCAGCATTTT.

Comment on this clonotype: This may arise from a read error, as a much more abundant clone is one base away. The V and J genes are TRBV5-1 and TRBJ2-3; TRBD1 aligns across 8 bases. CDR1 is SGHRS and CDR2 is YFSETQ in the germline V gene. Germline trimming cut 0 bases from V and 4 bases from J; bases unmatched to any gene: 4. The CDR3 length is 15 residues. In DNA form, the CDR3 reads TGCGCCAGCAGCTTGGCGGGCAGGGGGCCAGATACGCAGTATTTT. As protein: CASSLAGRGPDTQYF.

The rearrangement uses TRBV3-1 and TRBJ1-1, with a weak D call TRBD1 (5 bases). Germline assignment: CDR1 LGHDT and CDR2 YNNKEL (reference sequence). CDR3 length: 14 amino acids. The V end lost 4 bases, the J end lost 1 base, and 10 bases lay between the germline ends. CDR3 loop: CASSRTTGNTEAFF. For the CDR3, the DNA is TGTGCCAGCAGCCGTACAACAGGGAACACTGAAGCTTTCTTT.

The CDR3: CASRSSQGAPYYGYTF. CDR3 nucleotides: TGTGCCAGCAGATCTTCCCAGGGGGCACCCTACTATGGCTACACCTTC. V gene TRBV6-9 combines with J gene TRBJ1-2; 8 bases fit TRBD1. Unmatched junction bases numbered 12, after V lost 6 bases and J lost 3 bases. Germline CDR1 MNHGY, CDR2 SVAAGI. The CDR3 length is 16 residues.

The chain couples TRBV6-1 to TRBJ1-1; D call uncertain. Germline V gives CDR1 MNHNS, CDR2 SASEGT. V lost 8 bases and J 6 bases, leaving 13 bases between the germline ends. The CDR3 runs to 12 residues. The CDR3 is CASFHTLPEAFF. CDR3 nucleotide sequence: TGTGCCAGCTTTCACACGCTGCCTGAAGCTTTCTTT.

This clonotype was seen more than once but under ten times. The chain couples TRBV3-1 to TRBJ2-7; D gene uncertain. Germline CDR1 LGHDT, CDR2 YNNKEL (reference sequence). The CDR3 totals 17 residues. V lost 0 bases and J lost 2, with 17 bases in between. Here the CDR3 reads CASSQEGLRLRTYEQYF. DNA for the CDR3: TGTGCCAGCAGCCAAGAAGGTTTGAGATTAAGGACCTACGAGCAGTACTTC.

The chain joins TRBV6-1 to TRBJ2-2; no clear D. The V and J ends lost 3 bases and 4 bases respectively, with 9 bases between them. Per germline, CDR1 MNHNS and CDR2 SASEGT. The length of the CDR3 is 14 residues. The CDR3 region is CASSDVGFTGELFF. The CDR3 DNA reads TGTGCCAGCAGTGATGTGGGATTCACCGGGGAGCTGTTTTTT.